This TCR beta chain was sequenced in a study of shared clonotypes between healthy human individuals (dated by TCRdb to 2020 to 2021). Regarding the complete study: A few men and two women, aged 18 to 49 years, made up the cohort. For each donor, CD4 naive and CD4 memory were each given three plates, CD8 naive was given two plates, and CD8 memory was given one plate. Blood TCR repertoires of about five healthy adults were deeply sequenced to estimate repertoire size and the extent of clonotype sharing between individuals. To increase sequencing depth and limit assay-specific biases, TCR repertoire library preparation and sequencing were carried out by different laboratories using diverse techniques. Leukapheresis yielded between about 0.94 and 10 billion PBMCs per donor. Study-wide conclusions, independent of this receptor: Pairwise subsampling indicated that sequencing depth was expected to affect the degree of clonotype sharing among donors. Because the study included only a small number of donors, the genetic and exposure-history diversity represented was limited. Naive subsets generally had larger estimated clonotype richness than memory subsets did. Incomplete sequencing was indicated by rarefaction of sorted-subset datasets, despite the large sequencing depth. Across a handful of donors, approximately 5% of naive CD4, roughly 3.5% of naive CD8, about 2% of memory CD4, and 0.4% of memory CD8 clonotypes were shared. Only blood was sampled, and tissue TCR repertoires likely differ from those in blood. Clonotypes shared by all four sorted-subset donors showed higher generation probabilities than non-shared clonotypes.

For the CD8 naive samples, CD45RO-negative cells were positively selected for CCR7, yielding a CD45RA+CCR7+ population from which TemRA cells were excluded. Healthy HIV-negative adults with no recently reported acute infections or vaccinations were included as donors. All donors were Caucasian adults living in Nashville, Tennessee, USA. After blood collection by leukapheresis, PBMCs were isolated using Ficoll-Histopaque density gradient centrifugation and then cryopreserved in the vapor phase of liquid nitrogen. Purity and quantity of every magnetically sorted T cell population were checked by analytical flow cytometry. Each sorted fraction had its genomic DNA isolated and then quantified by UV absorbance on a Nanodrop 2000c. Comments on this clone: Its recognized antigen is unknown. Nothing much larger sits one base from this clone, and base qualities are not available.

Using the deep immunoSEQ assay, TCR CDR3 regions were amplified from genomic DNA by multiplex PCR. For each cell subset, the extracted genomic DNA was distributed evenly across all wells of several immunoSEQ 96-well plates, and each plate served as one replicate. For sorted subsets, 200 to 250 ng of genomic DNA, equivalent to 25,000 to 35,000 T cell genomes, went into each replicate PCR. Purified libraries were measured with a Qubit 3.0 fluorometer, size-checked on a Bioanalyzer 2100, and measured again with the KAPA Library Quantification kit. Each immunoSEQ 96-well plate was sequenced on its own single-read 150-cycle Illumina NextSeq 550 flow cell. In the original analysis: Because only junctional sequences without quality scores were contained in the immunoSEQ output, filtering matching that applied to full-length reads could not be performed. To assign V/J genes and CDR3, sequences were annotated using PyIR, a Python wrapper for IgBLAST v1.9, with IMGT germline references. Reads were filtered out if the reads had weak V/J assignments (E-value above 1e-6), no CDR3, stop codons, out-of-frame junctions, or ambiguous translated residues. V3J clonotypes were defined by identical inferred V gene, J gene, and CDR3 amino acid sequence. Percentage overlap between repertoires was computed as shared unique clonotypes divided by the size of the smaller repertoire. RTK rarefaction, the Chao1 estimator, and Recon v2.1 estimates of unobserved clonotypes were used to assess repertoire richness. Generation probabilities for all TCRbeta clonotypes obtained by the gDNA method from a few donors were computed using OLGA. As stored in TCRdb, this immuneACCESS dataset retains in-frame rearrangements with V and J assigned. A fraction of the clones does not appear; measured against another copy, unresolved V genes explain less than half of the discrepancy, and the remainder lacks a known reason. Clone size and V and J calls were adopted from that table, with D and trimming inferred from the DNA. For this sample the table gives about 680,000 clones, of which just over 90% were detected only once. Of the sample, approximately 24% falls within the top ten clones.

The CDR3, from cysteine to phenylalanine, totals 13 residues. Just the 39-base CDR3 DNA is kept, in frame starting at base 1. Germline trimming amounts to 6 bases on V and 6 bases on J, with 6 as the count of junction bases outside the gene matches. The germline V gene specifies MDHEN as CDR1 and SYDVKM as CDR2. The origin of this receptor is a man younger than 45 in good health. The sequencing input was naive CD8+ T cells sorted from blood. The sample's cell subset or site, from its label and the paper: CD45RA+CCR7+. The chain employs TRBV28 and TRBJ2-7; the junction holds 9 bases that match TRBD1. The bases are TGTGCCAGCAGCTCCGGGACAGGGAGCGAGCAGTACTTC. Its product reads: CASSSGTGSEQYF.